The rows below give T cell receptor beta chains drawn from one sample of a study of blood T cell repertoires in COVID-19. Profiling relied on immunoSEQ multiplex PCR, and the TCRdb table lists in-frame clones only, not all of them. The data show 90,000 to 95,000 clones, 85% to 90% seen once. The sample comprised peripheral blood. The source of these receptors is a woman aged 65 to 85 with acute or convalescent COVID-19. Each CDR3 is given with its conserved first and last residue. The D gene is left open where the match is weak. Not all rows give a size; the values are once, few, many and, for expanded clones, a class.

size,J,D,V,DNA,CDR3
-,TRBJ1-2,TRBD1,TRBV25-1,TGTGCCAGCAGTTTGACAGGGGAATATGGCTACACCTTC,CASSLTGEYGYTF
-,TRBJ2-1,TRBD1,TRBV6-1,TGTGCCAGCAGTGATCAGGACAGGGGATTTGATGAGCAGTTCTTC,CASSDQDRGFDEQFF
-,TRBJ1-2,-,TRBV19,TGTGCCAGTAAGGCCGGAGTATTTAACTATGGCTACACCTTC,CASKAGVFNYGYTF
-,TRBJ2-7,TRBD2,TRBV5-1,TGCGCCAGCAGCTTGTCTCCTAGCGGGAGGGGGGCCTACGAGCAGTACTTC,CASSLSPSGRGAYEQYF
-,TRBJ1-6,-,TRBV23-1,TGCGCCAGCAGTCACGGTTTTTCACCCCTCCACTTT,CASSHGFSPLHF
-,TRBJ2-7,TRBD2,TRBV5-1,TGCGCCAGCAGCTCCGGACTAGCGGGATCGGTTTTTCGCGAGCAGTACTTC,CASSSGLAGSVFREQYF
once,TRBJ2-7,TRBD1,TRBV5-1,TGCGCCAGCAGCGCGGGGACAGGGGGGTCCTACGAGCAGTACTTC,CASSAGTGGSYEQYF
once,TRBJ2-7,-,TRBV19,TGTGCCAGTGGAGTAAAGGAGCAGTACTTC,CASGVKEQYF
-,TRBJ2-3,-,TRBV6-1,TGTGCCAGCAGTGAACACAGGTCCACAGATACGCAGTATTTT,CASSEHRSTDTQYF
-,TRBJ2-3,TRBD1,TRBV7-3,TGTGCCAGCAGCTTAAGCGGGACAGGACGTGCAGATACGCAGTATTTT,CASSLSGTGRADTQYF
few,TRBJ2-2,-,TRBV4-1,TGCGCCAGCTCCCCGCAGGGCGCGAACACCGGGGAGCTGTTTTTT,CASSPQGANTGELFF
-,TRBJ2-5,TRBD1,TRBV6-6,TGTGCCAGCAGCCCGGACAGGGCCTACCAAGAGACCCAGTACTTC,CASSPDRAYQETQYF
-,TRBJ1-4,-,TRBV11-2,TGTGCCAGCAGCTTAGAGTCAGGGTTCGGACAGTCCCCATTGCATGAAAAACTGTTTTTT,CASSLESGFGQSPLHEKLFF
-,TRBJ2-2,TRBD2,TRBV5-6,TGTGCCAGCAGCTGGGGGACTAGCGGGAGTCCCGGGGAGCTGTTTTTT,CASSWGTSGSPGELFF
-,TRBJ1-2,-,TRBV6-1,TGTGCCAGCAGTGAAGTTTCAGGGGTTGGCTACACCTTC,CASSEVSGVGYTF
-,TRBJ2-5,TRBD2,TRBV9,TGTGCCAGCGGGGTAGCGGGAGTGGGACAAGAGACCCAGTACTTC,CASGVAGVGQETQYF
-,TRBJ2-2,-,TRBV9,TGTGCCAGCAGCGTAGTAGACACGAACACCGGGGAGCTGTTTTTT,CASSVVDTNTGELFF
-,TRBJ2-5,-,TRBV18,TGTGCCAGCTCACCACGGACAGTCCAAGAGACCCAGTACTTC,CASSPRTVQETQYF